The next 11 T cell receptor beta chains were all read from a single sample in a study of OX40 agonist ivuxolimab in advanced cancers. Measured with immunoSEQ multiplex PCR; TCRdb has only the in-frame clones, and not every one. The sample carries around 46,000 clones, 89% recorded once. This material consisted of CD4+ or CD8+ T cells sorted from blood, taken in a trial of the OX40 agonist ivuxolimab. These receptors originate from an adult with an advanced solid tumor such as melanoma, head and neck, liver or kidney cancer.

V is TRBV4-3 and J is TRBJ2-3; 8 bases align to TRBD1. V lost 5 bases and J lost 0; bases outside the gene matches: 13. Per the germline V gene, CDR1 is LGHNA and CDR2 is YSLEER. The CDR3 has 18 residues. The CDR3 region has the DNA TGCGCCAGCAGCAACCGGGACAGGCTTAGTTCTAGCACAGATACGCAGTATTTT. The encoded protein is CASSNRDRLSSSTDTQYF.

The V gene is TRBV4-2, the J gene TRBJ2-7, with D maybe TRBD2 (5 bases). The V gene's germline CDR1 is LGHNA and CDR2 YNFKEQ. This CDR3 region has 13 residues. Trimming pared 3 bases from V and 0 bases from J, leaving 6 bases between. The DNA for the CDR3 is TGTGCCAGCAGCCAGGGGAGCTCCTACGAGCAGTACTTC. Its translation is CASSQGSSYEQYF.

The chain carries TRBV27 and TRBJ1-6, with D perhaps matching TRBD1 (6 bases). Looked up from germline, CDR1 is MNHEY and CDR2 is SMNVEV (reference sequence). With 6 bases removed from V and 2 bases from J, the gap between germline ends came to 11 bases. This CDR3 region has 15 residues. The CDR3, as DNA: TGTGCCAGCAGCCGGACAGACCCCTATAATTCACCCCTCCACTTT. This codes for CASSRTDPYNSPLHF.

The chain has TRBV14 and TRBJ2-1; D ambiguous. Trimming took 1 base from V and 9 from J, leaving 7 bases between them. Looked up from germline, CDR1 is SGHDN and CDR2 is FVKESK. This CDR3 has 12 amino acids. CDR3 nucleotides: TGTGCCAGCAGCCAAGGGGATCTTGAGCAGTTCTTC. Translation gives CASSQGDLEQFF.

The chain combines TRBV19 with TRBJ2-7, with 8 positions matching TRBD1. V shed 6 bases, J shed 3 bases, and the junction held 4 bases outside the gene matches. The CDR3 totals 13 residues. Per the germline V gene, CDR1 is LNHDA and CDR2 is SQIVND (reference sequence). CDR3 sequence (DNA): TGTGCCAGTAGCCTCGGACAGGGCTACGAGCAGTACTTC. It is translated as CASSLGQGYEQYF.

DNA for the CDR3: TGCGCCAGCACCCCAATCGCGCTTAGGGATGAGCAGTTCTTC. Translated: CASTPIALRDEQFF. This chain joins TRBV4-1 and TRBJ2-1; D is unclear. Germline V gene data show CDR1 as MGHRA and CDR2 as YSYEKL. The CDR3 is 14 amino acids. The V end lost 7 bases, the J end lost 8 bases, and 18 bases lay between the germline ends.

V is TRBV5-6 and J is TRBJ1-6; TRBD1 aligns across 8 bases. The CDR3 contains 16 residues. Per germline, CDR1 SGHDT and CDR2 YYEEEE. Trimming took 2 bases from V and 7 from J; bases not matched to a gene: 8. The CDR3 reads CASSLSDRGYNSPLHF. The CDR3 DNA sequence: TGTGCCAGCAGCTTATCCGACAGGGGTTACAATTCACCCCTCCACTTT.

This sequence joins TRBV13 and TRBJ2-2; unclear D gene. Trimming took 2 bases from V and 1 from J, leaving 5 bases between them. In germline, CDR1 is PRHDT, CDR2 FYEKMQ (reference sequence). The CDR3 runs 14 residues. CDR3 region: CASSLTRNTGELFF. The CDR3 DNA reads TGTGCCAGCAGCTTAACCAGGAACACCGGGGAGCTGTTTTTT.

The rearrangement uses TRBV19 and TRBJ1-5; the match to TRBD1 covers 7 bases. From germline, CDR1 is LNHDA and CDR2 SQIVND (reference sequence). The CDR3 is 12 residues long. The V gene end was trimmed by 8 bases and the J gene end by 2 bases; junction bases not matched to a gene: 0. This CDR3 reads CASGTGNQPQHF. CDR3 bases: TGTGCCAGTGGGACAGGCAATCAGCCCCAGCATTTT.

This chain links TRBV27 with TRBJ2-1; TRBD2 aligns across 10 bases. The V gene's germline CDR1 is MNHEY and CDR2 SMNVEV (reference sequence). V was clipped by 4 bases and J by 3 bases; unmatched bases: 3. There are 15 residues in the CDR3. The CDR3 region is CASSSTSGFYNEQFF. DNA for the CDR3: TGTGCCAGCAGTTCGACTAGCGGGTTCTACAATGAGCAGTTCTTC.

The chain joins TRBV30 to TRBJ2-5; D is tentatively TRBD1 or TRBD2 (5 bases each). CDR3 size: 14 residues. CDR1 is GTSNPN, CDR2 SVGIG, per germline (reference sequence). Trimming pared 5 bases from V and 1 base from J, leaving 14 bases between. The DNA of the CDR3 is TGTGCCTGGGGGGGTTGGAAGTCCCAAGAGACCCAGTACTTC. It specifies CAWGGWKSQETQYF.